Each of the 13 T cell receptor beta chains below was sequenced from the same sample in a study of blood T cell repertoires in COVID-19. Here immunoSEQ multiplex PCR was the method, and the copy in TCRdb shows in-frame clones only, minus some. This table has 150,000 to 200,000 clones, around 93% appearing once. The sample consisted of peripheral blood. These receptors all stem from a woman between 45 and 65 years old with acute or convalescent COVID-19.

The chain combines TRBV30 with TRBJ2-6, with D possibly being TRBD1 (6 bases). CDR1 GTSNPN and CDR2 SVGIG come from the germline V gene (reference sequence). CDR3 length: 13 amino acids. Trimming removed 5 bases from V and 4 bases from J, with 9 bases in between. As DNA, the CDR3 is TGTGCCTGGTTAGGGGGAGGGGCCAACGTCCTGACTTTC. Its translation is CAWLGGGANVLTF. Combining the CDR3 with reference TRBV30 and TRBJ2-6 gives the whole variable domain SQTIHQWPATLVQPVGSPLSLECTVEGTSNPNLYWYRQAAGRGLQLLFYSVGIGQISSEVPQNLSASRPQDRQFILSSKKLLLSDSGFYLCAWLGGGANVLTFGAGSRLTVL.

The chain joins TRBV7-2 to TRBJ1-3, with D uncertain. Germline assignment: CDR1 SGHTA and CDR2 FQGNSA. The CDR3 has 16 amino acids. Trimming took 0 bases from V and 4 from J, leaving 13 bases between them. The CDR3 DNA reads TGTGCCAGCAGCTTAGCGGATGAGGGAACAGGAAACACCATATATTTT. Its translation: CASSLADEGTGNTIYF.

Turning to this clone: The junction differs from germline at one of its ends, possibly a read error. The genes are TRBV19 and TRBJ2-2, with TRBD2 as a possible D gene (6 bases). The germline gives CDR1 LNHDA, CDR2 SQIVND (reference sequence). The CDR3 length is 15 residues. For the CDR3, the DNA is TGTGCCAGTAGTCCCGGGGGACGGGTGCACGGGAAGCTGTTTTTT. Its protein is CASSPGGRVHGKLFF.

The sample holds one count of this clone. The V gene is TRBV7-9, the J gene TRBJ2-5; TRBD2 matches at 7 bases. The CDR3 runs 17 residues. The V and J ends lost 3 bases and 4 bases, in that order; junction bases with no gene match: 14. Germline CDR1 and CDR2: SEHNR and FQNEAQ (reference sequence). The CDR3 loop reads CASSFPRAVGGSETQYF. The CDR3 DNA reads as TGTGCCAGCAGCTTCCCCAGGGCGGTGGGGGGGTCAGAGACCCAGTACTTC.

V gene TRBV4-1 combines with J gene TRBJ1-1; D is perhaps TRBD1 (5 bases). The CDR3 sequence is 18 residues long. Germline assignment: CDR1 MGHRA and CDR2 YSYEKL. Trimming cost V 0 bases and J 7 bases, with 24 bases left between them. The DNA for the CDR3 is TGCGCCAGCAGCCAAGATCGAGGTGGGACCGGGACTCGGATTGAAGCTTTCTTT. Translating gives CASSQDRGGTGTRIEAFF.

This clone has just one count. This chain joins TRBV11-2 and TRBJ2-3, with 10 bases that match TRBD2. Germline CDR1 and CDR2: SGHAT and FQNNGV. Trimming cost V 1 base and J 6 bases; bases outside gene matches: 7. There are 16 residues in the CDR3. The CDR3 is CASSLVLAGGGDTQYF. The CDR3 coding sequence is TGTGCCAGCAGCTTAGTGTTAGCGGGAGGAGGGGATACGCAGTATTTT.

V is TRBV3-1 (or the pseudogene TRBV3-2) and J is TRBJ1-1; a possible D gene is TRBD1 (5 bases). V lost 0 bases and J 1 base, leaving 12 bases between the germline ends. The CDR3 sequence is 16 residues long. The germline V gene encodes CDR1 LGHDT and CDR2 YNNKEL (reference sequence). For the CDR3, the DNA is TGTGCCAGCAGCCAAGACAAGACAGTGACGAACACTGAAGCTTTCTTT. This gives the protein CASSQDKTVTNTEAFF.

The J gene is TRBJ2-7, the V gene TRBV27, with 7 bases identical to TRBD2. V lost 5 bases, J lost 0 bases, and 1 base stayed unmatched. The germline V gene encodes CDR1 MNHEY and CDR2 SMNVEV (reference sequence). The CDR3 covers 13 residues. Written as DNA, the CDR3 is TGTGCCAGCAGTAGCGGGACCTCCTACGAGCAGTACTTC. This codes for CASSSGTSYEQYF.

The chain joins TRBV2 to TRBJ1-5; D is uncertain. CDR1 and CDR2 (germline): SNHLY, FYNNEI. V was pared by 6 bases and J by 0 bases, with 12 bases between. The CDR3 spans 15 residues. CDR3 residues: CASSDNINSNQPQHF. The CDR3 DNA reads TGTGCCAGCAGCGATAACATAAATAGCAATCAGCCCCAGCATTTT. Full variable domain (outside the CDR3, taken from reference TRBV2 and TRBJ1-5): EPEVTQTPSHQVTQMGQEVILRCVPISNHLYFYWYRQILGQKVEFLVSFYNNEISEKSEIFDDQFSVERPDGSNFTLKIRSTKLEDSAMYFCASSDNINSNQPQHFGDGTRLSIL.

The chain recombines TRBV3-1 (or the pseudogene TRBV3-2) with TRBJ1-5; D is undetermined. The germline V and J ends were trimmed by 1 base and 5 bases, with 6 bases remaining between them. CDR3 length: 13 residues. The germline V gene has CDR1 LGHDT and CDR2 YNNKEL (reference sequence). CDR3 sequence: CASSQGRDQPQHF. DNA of the CDR3: TGTGCCAGCAGCCAAGGAAGAGATCAGCCCCAGCATTTT.

As for this clone: The same CDR3 is also encoded by other DNA sequences in this sample. J is TRBJ1-5 and V is TRBV12-3 or TRBV12-4; D is uncertain. Trimming took 1 base from V and 4 from J, leaving 5 bases between them. The CDR3 runs 13 residues. The CDR3 region is CASSLGENQPQHF. Written as DNA, the CDR3 is TGTGCCAGCAGTTTAGGGGAGAATCAGCCCCAGCATTTT.

V and J are TRBV9 and TRBJ2-7; D is possibly TRBD1 (7 bases). Between the trimmed V and J ends, which lost 3 bases and 3 bases, there was a span of 16 bases. Per germline, CDR1 SGDLS and CDR2 YYNGEE. This CDR3 contains 15 residues. CDR3 amino acids: CASSAAGGTVYEQYF. The CDR3 bases are TGTGCCAGCAGCGCCGCGGGCGGGACAGTCTACGAGCAGTACTTC. Variable domain in full (rest from reference TRBV9 and TRBJ2-7): DSGVTQTPKHLITATGQRVTLRCSPRSGDLSVYWYQQSLDQGLQFLIQYYNGEERAKGNILERFSAQQFPDLHSELNLSSLELGDSALYFCASSAAGGTVYEQYFGPGTRLTVT.

V is TRBV18 and J is TRBJ1-4, with 8 positions matching TRBD1. The CDR3 loop spans 17 amino acids. Germline-derived CDR1 and CDR2 are KGHSH and LQKENI. The ends lost 5 bases at V and 3 bases at J; junction bases unmatched: 11. CDR3 loop: CASSTRQGRRANEKLFF. CDR3 sequence (DNA): TGTGCCAGCTCAACAAGACAGGGGAGGAGGGCTAATGAAAAACTGTTTTTT.